The T cell receptor (beta chain) described here comes from a study of molecular identifiers for immune sequencing clone quantification. Only a few counts were recorded for this clonotype. Its antigen remains unknown. TCRdb ran MiXCR on the PCR reads and lists one entry per CDR3 protein. The sample carries around 480,000 distinct CDR3 sequences, around 25% recorded once. The CDR3 is 14 amino acids. Germline V gene sequence: CDR1 SGHVS, CDR2 FNYEAQ. V dropped 1 base and J dropped 6 bases, with 11 bases sitting between them. General study points: For effector cells, clones above 20 RNA copies held over 98% of molecules; for naive cells, under 1%. One cell's worth of spiked Jurkat TCR RNA was reportedly detectable among about a million naive cells.

Naive CD8 sequencing libraries were generated from approximately 20,000 to 1,000,000 sorted cells, with 10%, 30% or 50% RNA as input. Sorting was used to obtain naive CD8 T cells (CD8+CD4-CCR7+CD45RA+). The rearrangement joins TRBV7-6 to TRBJ2-3; D unclear. The sequence was obtained from a human donor in good health. Some libraries in this study had Jurkat cell RNA spiked in. Sequenced material: naive CD8+ T cells from blood, with Jurkat cell RNA spiked in. Described subset: FACS-sorted CD8+CD4-CCR7+CD45RA+ naive T cells. CDR3 DNA sequence: TGTGCCAGCAGCTTAGGAACTTTTGGGGATACGCAGTATTTT. This gives the protein CASSLGTFGDTQYF.